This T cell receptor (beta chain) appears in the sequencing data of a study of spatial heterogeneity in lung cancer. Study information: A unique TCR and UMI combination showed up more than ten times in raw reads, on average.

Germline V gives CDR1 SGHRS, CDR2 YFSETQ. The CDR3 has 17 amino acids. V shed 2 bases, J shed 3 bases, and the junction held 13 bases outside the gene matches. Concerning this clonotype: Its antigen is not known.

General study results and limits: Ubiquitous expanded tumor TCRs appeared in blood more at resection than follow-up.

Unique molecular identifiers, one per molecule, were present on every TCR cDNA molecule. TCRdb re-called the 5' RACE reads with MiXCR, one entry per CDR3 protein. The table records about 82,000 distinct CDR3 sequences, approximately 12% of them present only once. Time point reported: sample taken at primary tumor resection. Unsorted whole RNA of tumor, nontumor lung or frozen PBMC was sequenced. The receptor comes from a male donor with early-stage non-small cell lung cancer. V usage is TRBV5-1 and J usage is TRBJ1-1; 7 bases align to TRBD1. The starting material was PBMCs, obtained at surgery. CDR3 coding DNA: TGCGCCAGCAGCTTCCCTCGGGACAGACCTTGGGACACTGAAGCTTTCTTT. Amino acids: CASSFPRDRPWDTEAFF.